This TCR beta chain was sequenced in a study of human T cells and chemical hapten exposure. In TCRdb, the RACE reads were re-called with MiXCR into one record per CDR3 protein. The sample contains under 400,000 distinct CDR3 sequences, about 5.1% of which appear only once. Overall study findings and caveats: It should be noted that donors had alopecia, so their immune response may differ from healthy people's.

In its sample, this clonotype was seen a few times. Its antigen is undetermined. The CDR3 sequence is 12 residues long. Germline V CDR1 and CDR2: SGDLS, YYNGEE. Trimming removed 6 bases at V and 5 bases at J, with 12 bases between. Time point given: pre-sensitization, week 0. Specified treatment: therapeutic diphenylcyclopropenone sensitization with weekly scalp DPC. The study extracted total RNA from unfractionated whole blood. The V gene is TRBV9, the J gene TRBJ2-7; D perhaps matches TRBD2 (7 bases). The sequence came from a woman in her 50s with alopecia areata. Some clones in this sample may be carry-over from other donors' samples. The source was whole blood, collected in connection with sensitization to the hapten diphenylcyclopropenone (DPC). The CDR3 DNA reads TGTGCCAGCAACGGGGGGCGGGACGAGCAGTACTTC. Translation gives CASNGGRDEQYF.